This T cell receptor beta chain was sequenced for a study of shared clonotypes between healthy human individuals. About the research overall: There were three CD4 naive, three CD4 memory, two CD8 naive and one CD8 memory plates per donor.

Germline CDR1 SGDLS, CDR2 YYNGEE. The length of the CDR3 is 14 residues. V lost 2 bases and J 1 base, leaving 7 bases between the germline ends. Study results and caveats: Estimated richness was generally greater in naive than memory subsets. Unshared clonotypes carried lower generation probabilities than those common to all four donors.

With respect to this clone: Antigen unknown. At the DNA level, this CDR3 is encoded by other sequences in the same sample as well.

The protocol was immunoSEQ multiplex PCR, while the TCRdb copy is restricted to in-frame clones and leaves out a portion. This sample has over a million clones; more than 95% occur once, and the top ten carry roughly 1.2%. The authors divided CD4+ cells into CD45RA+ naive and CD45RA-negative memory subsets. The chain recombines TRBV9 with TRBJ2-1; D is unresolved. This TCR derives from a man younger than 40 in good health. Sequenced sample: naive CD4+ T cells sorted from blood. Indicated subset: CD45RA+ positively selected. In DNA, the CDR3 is TGTGCCAGCAGCGTGGCCCCATCCTACAATGAGCAGTTCTTC. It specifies CASSVAPSYNEQFF. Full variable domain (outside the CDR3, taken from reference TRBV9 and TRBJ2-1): DSGVTQTPKHLITATGQRVTLRCSPRSGDLSVYWYQQSLDQGLQFLIQYYNGEERAKGNILERFSAQQFPDLHSELNLSSLELGDSALYFCASSVAPSYNEQFFGPGTRLTVL.